The following is a TCR beta chain sequence with its context. This sample was included in a study of control samples from healthy donors and cancer patients. Generated by immunoSEQ multiplex PCR, the TCRdb table keeps only in-frame clones and is missing some. The sample comprises 90,000 to 95,000 clones, about 85% of which are singletons, and around 20% rests with the top ten. Sequencing input: blood. The receptor comes from a man aged 25-40 years in good health.

The DNA of the CDR3 is TGTGCCACCAGCAGTAACCGCGGGACAGCGAACACTGAAGCTTTCTTT. Protein product: CATSSNRGTANTEAFF. The chain recombines TRBV15 with TRBJ1-1; TRBD1 matches 7 bases. The V segment lost 3 bases and the J segment 1 base; nucleotides outside the gene matches: 8. CDR3 length: 16 amino acids. The germline V gene has CDR1 LNHNV and CDR2 YYDKDF (reference sequence).